This TCR beta chain was captured in a study of shared clonotypes between healthy human individuals (dated by TCRdb to the early 2020s). Some background on the complete study: The cohort comprised a couple of women and a few men aged 18 to 49 years. Leukapheresis yielded between about 0.94 and 8.9 billion PBMCs per donor. To increase sequencing depth and limit assay-specific biases, different laboratories used diverse techniques to prepare libraries and sequence TCR repertoires. The study deeply sequenced blood TCR repertoires of several healthy adults to estimate repertoire size and the extent of clonotype sharing between individuals. For each donor, CD4 naive and CD4 memory were each run on three plates, CD8 naive on two plates, and CD8 memory on one plate.

CD8 naive samples consisted of CD45RO-negative cells that were positively selected for CCR7, yielding a CD45RA+CCR7+ population without TemRA cells. Healthy HIV-negative adults with no recently reported acute infections or vaccinations were included as donors. All donors were Caucasian adults living in Nashville, Tennessee, USA. Blood was collected by leukapheresis, and PBMCs were isolated by Ficoll-Histopaque density gradient centrifugation and then cryopreserved in liquid nitrogen vapor phase. Analytical flow cytometry was used to check the purity and quantity of each magnetically sorted T cell population. Genomic DNA was isolated from each sorted fraction and quantified by UV absorbance on a Nanodrop 2000c. For this clone: Its antigen is currently not known. Per-nucleotide qualities are absent, and no much larger clonotype sits a single base away.

General findings and caveats noted by the study authors: Because the study included a small number of donors, the genetic and exposure-history diversity represented was limited. Sampling was limited to blood, and TCR repertoires in tissue likely differ from TCR repertoires in blood. Compared with non-shared clonotypes, clonotypes shared by all four sorted-subset donors had higher generation probabilities. Rarefaction of sorted-subset datasets indicated incomplete sequencing despite the large sequencing depth. Pairwise subsampling led to the expectation that sequencing depth would affect the degree of clonotype sharing among donors. Naive subsets generally had larger estimated clonotype richness than memory subsets. Around 5% of naive CD4, roughly 3.5% of naive CD8, around 2.3% of memory CD4, and around 0.42% of memory CD8 clonotypes were shared across a few donors.

CDR1 and CDR2 (GTSNPN, SVGIG) derive from the germline V gene (reference sequence). The CDR3, cysteine through phenylalanine, is 15 amino acids long. Kept here is only the CDR3 DNA, which spans 45 bases and is read in frame from base 1. A distance of 15 bases separates the germline ends of V and J, which lose 3 bases and 3 bases respectively. Using the deep immunoSEQ assay, TCR CDR3 regions were amplified from genomic DNA by multiplex PCR. For each cell subset, the extracted genomic DNA was distributed evenly across all wells of several immunoSEQ 96-well plates, and each plate served as one replicate. For sorted subsets, each replicate PCR was loaded with around 200 ng genomic DNA, equivalent to approximately 33,000 T cell genomes. Purified libraries were measured with a Qubit 3.0 fluorometer, size-checked on a Bioanalyzer 2100, and measured again with the KAPA Library Quantification kit. Every immunoSEQ 96-well plate was sequenced on a dedicated single-read 150-cycle Illumina NextSeq 550 flow cell. The authors' pipeline ran thus. Because the immunoSEQ output held only junctional sequences and lacked quality scores, the filtering could not match the filtering applied to full-length reads. Sequences were annotated with PyIR, a Python wrapper for IgBLAST v1.9, and V/J genes and CDR3 were assigned using IMGT germline references. Reads were filtered out if the reads had weak V/J assignments (E-value above 1e-6), no CDR3, stop codons, out-of-frame junctions, or ambiguous translated residues. A V3J clonotype was defined by an identical inferred V gene, J gene, and CDR3 amino acid sequence. Percentage overlap between repertoires was computed as shared unique clonotypes divided by the size of the smaller repertoire. RTK rarefaction, the Chao1 estimator, and Recon v2.1 estimates of unobserved clonotypes were used to assess repertoire richness. Generation probabilities were computed with OLGA for all TCRbeta clonotypes obtained by the gDNA method from four donors. TCRdb mirrors the immuneACCESS table, restricted to in-frame sequences. Some clones are absent from its copies; in checked studies, under half trace to an unresolved V gene, and the reason for the others is unknown. Clone size and the V and J calls come from that table; the DNA yielded D and trimming. The sample table lists about 2.2 million clones, 93% of them with a count of one. The leading ten clones occupy more than 1.5% of the sample.

This TCR was recovered from a young man in good health. Some clones in this sample may be carry-over from other donors' samples. Sequencing input: naive CD8+ T cells from PBMCs. The sample's cell subset or site label, in plain terms: CD45RA+CCR7+. Here the chain combines TRBV30 and TRBJ2-1, and TRBD2 may be the D gene, going by 6 matching bases. The base sequence is TGTGCCTGGAGGGTCGTGGGAGGAGACTACAATGAGCAGTTCTTC. This codes for CAWRVVGGDYNEQFF.